What follows are 26 T cell receptor beta chains derived from one specimen sequenced in a study of OX40 agonist ivuxolimab in advanced cancers. Receptor amplification or capture employed the immunoSEQ multiplex PCR assay. In its TCRdb copy, this immuneACCESS table keeps in-frame sequences only and misses some clones. Where compared with another copy, unresolved V genes explain less than half of these, and the others have no known cause. Counted in this sample were roughly 60,000 clones; around 83% of them appeared once. The ten largest clones represent 3% of the sample. Source: CD4+ or CD8+ T cells sorted from blood, taken in a trial of the OX40 agonist ivuxolimab. The receptors come from an adult with an advanced solid tumor such as melanoma, head and neck, liver or kidney cancer.

The chain uses TRBV29-1 and TRBJ1-2; a weak D match, TRBD1 (6 bases). Per the germline V gene, CDR1 is SQVTM and CDR2 is ANQGSEA. Trimming removed 7 bases from V and 6 bases from J, with 12 bases in between. The CDR3 is 11 residues long. Here the CDR3 reads CSEGTGNGYTF. The CDR3 region has the DNA TGCAGCGAGGGAACAGGGAATGGCTACACCTTC. Complete variable domain (other parts from reference TRBV29-1 and TRBJ1-2): SAVISQKPSRDICQRGTSLTIQCQVDSQVTMMFWYRQQPGQSLTLIATANQGSEATYESGFVIDKFPISRPNLTFSTLTVSNMSPEDSSIYLCSEGTGNGYTFGSGTRLTVV.

V usage is TRBV27 and J usage is TRBJ2-3; no reliable D call. CDR1 and CDR2 (germline): MNHEY, SMNVEV (reference sequence). This CDR3 region has 13 residues. V dropped 0 bases and J dropped 4 bases, with 5 bases sitting between them. The CDR3 region is CASSLSESDTQYF. CDR3 sequence (DNA): TGTGCCAGCAGTTTATCGGAATCAGATACGCAGTATTTT.

The chain recombines TRBV19 with TRBJ1-2, with no clear D. CDR1 and CDR2 (germline): LNHDA, SQIVND (reference sequence). V lost 7 bases and J lost 4, with 10 bases in between. This CDR3 has 12 amino acids. The CDR3 DNA sequence: TGTGCCAGTACGGCCCCCAGCTATGGCTACACCTTC. Its protein product is CASTAPSYGYTF.

The chain couples TRBV6-5 to TRBJ2-5; TRBD1 or TRBD2 may be the D gene (5 bases each). The V gene lost 2 bases and the J gene lost 2 bases, with 9 bases spanning the gap. CDR1 is MNHEY and CDR2 is SVGAGI in the germline V gene. The CDR3 covers 14 residues. The CDR3 nucleotides read TGTGCCAGCAGTTACAGGGGACCTCAAGAGACCCAGTACTTC. Encoded protein: CASSYRGPQETQYF.

The chain links TRBV19 to TRBJ2-7; perhaps TRBD2 as D (5 bases). The V gene's germline CDR1 is LNHDA and CDR2 SQIVND (reference sequence). CDR3 length: 14 residues. Trimming pared 2 bases from V and 0 bases from J, leaving 8 bases between. The CDR3 region is CASSITRDSYEQYF. The CDR3 DNA follows: TGTGCCAGTAGTATAACACGGGACTCCTACGAGCAGTACTTC.

The CDR3 nucleotides read TGTGCCACCAGCAGAGATAGCGGAACCTTCGATGAGCAGTTCTTC. The encoded protein is CATSRDSGTFDEQFF. The V and J genes are TRBV15 and TRBJ2-1; maybe TRBD2 (6 bases). Trimming took 0 bases from V and 8 from J, leaving 14 bases between them. The germline V gene has CDR1 LNHNV and CDR2 YYDKDF (reference sequence). The CDR3 has 15 residues.

The chain couples TRBV18 to TRBJ1-2; D ambiguous. The V gene's germline CDR1 is KGHSH and CDR2 LQKENI. This CDR3 contains 14 residues. V was clipped by 2 bases and J by 5 bases, with 12 bases between them. The CDR3 loop is CASSPDHRTYGYTF. The CDR3, as DNA: TGTGCCAGCTCACCAGATCACAGAACTTATGGCTACACCTTC.

The chain combines TRBV11-2 with TRBJ1-2; tentatively, D is TRBD1 (6 bases). The V gene's germline CDR1 is SGHAT and CDR2 FQNNGV. CDR3 length: 15 amino acids. V was cut by 3 bases and J by 4 bases, with 15 bases left in between. CDR3 DNA sequence: TGTGCCAGCAGCTTGGGGGAACAGGGTGTCTATGGCTACACCTTC. Translation: CASSLGEQGVYGYTF.

The chain uses TRBV29-1 and TRBJ1-1, with D hard to call. The CDR3 is made up of 12 amino acids. V was clipped by 1 base and J by 5 bases, with 8 bases between them. Germline CDR1 reads SQVTM; CDR2 reads ANQGSEA. The CDR3 protein is CSVEGRSTEAFF. The CDR3 DNA reads TGCAGCGTTGAAGGGAGAAGTACTGAAGCTTTCTTT.

V and J are TRBV10-3 and TRBJ2-1; D is perhaps TRBD1 (5 bases). The CDR3 has 13 amino acids. Germline CDR1 and CDR2: ENHRY and SYGVKD. Trimming pared 2 bases from V and 8 bases from J, leaving 10 bases between. The CDR3 protein is CAISEGDSDEQFF. CDR3 bases: TGTGCCATCAGTGAGGGCGACAGTGATGAGCAGTTCTTC.

The rearrangement joins TRBV30 to TRBJ1-4, with D perhaps matching TRBD1 (6 bases). CDR3 length: 16 residues. Germline CDR1 is GTSNPN and CDR2 is SVGIG (reference sequence). Trimming removed 2 bases from V and 0 bases from J, with 13 bases in between. The CDR3 loop reads CAWSTPRGSTNEKLFF. The CDR3, as DNA: TGTGCCTGGAGTACACCCAGGGGATCAACTAATGAAAAACTGTTTTTT.

The chain employs TRBV28 and TRBJ2-7, with D unresolved. Germline V lookup: CDR1 MDHEN, CDR2 SYDVKM. The CDR3 has 14 amino acids. V lost 3 bases and J lost 0, with 9 bases in between. This chain's CDR3 is CASSFTQTSYEQYF. CDR3 bases: TGTGCCAGCAGTTTCACGCAAACCTCCTACGAGCAGTACTTC. Full variable domain (rest looked up from reference TRBV28 and TRBJ2-7): DVKVTQSSRYLVKRTGEKVFLECVQDMDHENMFWYRQDPGLGLRLIYFSYDVKMKEKGDIPEGYSVSREKKERFSLILESASTNQTSMYLCASSFTQTSYEQYFGPGTRLTVT.

V and J are TRBV11-2 and TRBJ2-3, with 7 bases lining up with TRBD2. The CDR3 extends over 18 amino acids. V was clipped by 0 bases and J by 2 bases; unmatched bases: 11. CDR1 is SGHAT and CDR2 is FQNNGV in the germline V gene. Written as DNA, the CDR3 is TGTGCCAGCAGCTTAGATCCCCCCGGGACTATCATCACAGATACGCAGTATTTT. It encodes CASSLDPPGTIITDTQYF. Filled out from reference TRBV11-2 and TRBJ2-3, the complete variable domain reads EAGVAQSPRYKIIEKRQSVAFWCNPISGHATLYWYQQILGQGPKLLIQFQNNGVVDDSQLPKDRFSAERLKGVDSTLKIQPAKLEDSAVYLCASSLDPPGTIITDTQYFGPGTRLTVL.

V is TRBV5-1 and J is TRBJ2-3, with 8 bases fitting TRBD1. The germline V gene encodes CDR1 SGHRS and CDR2 YFSETQ. There are 15 residues in the CDR3. V lost 4 bases to trimming and J lost 3 bases; unmatched junction nucleotides: 7. The CDR3 sequence: CASSPGQGGTDTQYF. CDR3 nucleotide sequence: TGCGCCAGCAGCCCTGGACAGGGCGGAACAGATACGCAGTATTTT. The whole variable domain, remainder taken from reference TRBV5-1 and TRBJ2-3, is KAGVTQTPRYLIKTRGQQVTLSCSPISGHRSVSWYQQTPGQGLQFLFEYFSETQRNKGNFPGRFSGRQFSNSRSEMNVSTLELGDSALYLCASSPGQGGTDTQYFGPGTRLTVL.

The chain recombines TRBV7-8 with TRBJ2-7; no reliable D call. Germline V gene sequence: CDR1 SGHVS, CDR2 FQNEAQ. The CDR3 extends over 12 amino acids. V was shortened by 2 bases and J by 3 bases, with 5 bases between the two germline ends. The DNA for the CDR3 is TGTGCCAGCAGCTTAATATACTACGAGCAGTACTTC. This encodes CASSLIYYEQYF.

This rearrangement joins TRBV6-1 to TRBJ2-7; 8 bases agree with TRBD1. The CDR3 loop spans 14 amino acids. V was clipped by 3 bases and J by 6 bases; unmatched bases: 7. The germline V gene encodes CDR1 MNHNS and CDR2 SASEGT. CDR3: CASSEDRVSLEQYF. CDR3 DNA sequence: TGTGCCAGCAGTGAGGACAGGGTATCCCTCGAGCAGTACTTC.

The sample holds one count of this clone. CDR3 in amino acids: CASRTGWDTGELFF. The CDR3 bases are TGTGCCAGCAGGACAGGGTGGGACACCGGGGAGCTGTTTTTT. The rearrangement uses TRBV6-1 and TRBJ2-2; the match to TRBD1 covers 7 bases. CDR1 and CDR2 (germline): MNHNS, SASEGT. This CDR3 has 14 amino acids. The J segment lost 3 bases and the V segment lost 6 bases, leaving 4 bases of the junction unmatched.

The genes are TRBV6-6 and TRBJ2-5; TRBD1 matches at 11 bases. Germline trimming cut 2 bases from V and 12 bases from J; bases unmatched to any gene: 2. Looked up from germline, CDR1 is MNHNY and CDR2 is SVGAGI (reference sequence). The CDR3 is 12 amino acids. CDR3 DNA sequence: TGTGCCAGCAGTTACCCGGGACAGGGGGAGTACTTC. As protein: CASSYPGQGEYF.

This clone was seen once. J is TRBJ1-1 and V is TRBV11-2; D is uncertain. Trimming shortened V by 0 bases and J by 0 bases, and 2 bases separated the two germline ends. Germline V CDR1 and CDR2: SGHAT, FQNNGV. The CDR3 consists of 13 residues. As DNA, the CDR3 is TGTGCCAGCAGCTTAGACATGAACACTGAAGCTTTCTTT. Its protein product is CASSLDMNTEAFF.

V is TRBV2 and J is TRBJ2-4; 12 bases match TRBD1. Germline-derived CDR1 and CDR2 are SNHLY and FYNNEI. The ends lost 4 bases at V and 6 bases at J; junction bases unmatched: 4. This CDR3 has 15 amino acids. This chain's CDR3 is CASSGGQGAVNIQYF. The CDR3, as DNA: TGTGCCAGCAGTGGGGGACAGGGGGCGGTAAACATTCAGTACTTC.

This chain connects TRBV4-1 to TRBJ2-1; D call uncertain. The CDR3 is 14 amino acids. With 1 base removed from V and 3 bases from J, the gap between germline ends came to 7 bases. CDR1 and CDR2 (germline): MGHRA, YSYEKL. In DNA, the CDR3 is TGCGCCAGCAGCCAAGTAGTAAACTACAATGAGCAGTTCTTC. Translating it yields CASSQVVNYNEQFF.

The rearrangement links TRBV6-4 to TRBJ2-5; TRBD2 agrees at 8 bases. Germline lookup yields CDR1 MRHNA and CDR2 SNTAGT. The CDR3 totals 15 residues. With V trimmed by 8 bases and J by 5 bases, 13 bases remained unmatched. CDR3 region: CASQSAREVRETQYF. CDR3 DNA sequence: TGTGCCAGCCAGTCGGCGCGGGAGGTTCGGGAGACCCAGTACTTC.

This clone was picked up one time. The chain has TRBV30 and TRBJ2-1; weak D call: TRBD1 (5 bases). Germline assignment: CDR1 GTSNPN and CDR2 SVGIG (reference sequence). V was clipped by 3 bases and J by 4 bases, with 10 bases between them. The CDR3 is made up of 13 amino acids. CDR3: CAWSRQLYNEQFF. CDR3 nucleotides: TGTGCCTGGAGCCGACAGCTTTACAATGAGCAGTTCTTC.

The chain couples TRBV2 to TRBJ2-2; 9 bases are a match to TRBD2. The CDR3 covers 17 residues. V lost 7 bases to trimming and J lost 1 base; unmatched junction nucleotides: 10. Germline V gene sequence: CDR1 SNHLY, CDR2 FYNNEI. In DNA form, the CDR3 reads TGTGCCAGCATGGCACGGCTAGCGGGGAAGAACACCGGGGAGCTGTTTTTT. It is translated as CASMARLAGKNTGELFF.

The rearrangement uses TRBV7-2 and TRBJ1-3, with 9 bases lining up with TRBD1. CDR3 length: 15 residues. Germline loops: CDR1 SGHTA, CDR2 FQGNSA. Germline trimming cut 5 bases from V and 0 bases from J; bases unmatched to any gene: 2. The CDR3 reads CASSGTGTSGNTIYF. For the CDR3, the DNA is TGTGCCAGCAGCGGGACAGGGACCTCTGGAAACACCATATATTTT.

CDR3 in DNA: TGTGCCAGCAACGCAGGGATAACTGAAGCTTTCTTT. This sequence encodes CASNAGITEAFF. The rearrangement uses TRBV28 and TRBJ1-1; tentatively, D is TRBD1 (5 bases). Germline V gene lookup returns CDR1 MDHEN and CDR2 SYDVKM. Trimming removed 7 bases from V and 5 bases from J, with 11 bases in between. This CDR3 is built from 12 residues.